This T cell receptor (beta chain) was captured by sequencing in a study of cytomegalovirus exposure and HLA in healthy donors. A note on this clone: Antigen specificity is unknown.

Germline trimming cut 5 bases from V and 4 bases from J; bases unmatched to any gene: 6. Germline V gives CDR1 SGHTA, CDR2 FQGNSA. The CDR3 has 15 amino acids. The PCR used 60 Vbeta and 13 Jbeta primers. Repertoires were generated with immunoSEQ multiplex PCR, while TCRdb's copy carries only in-frame clones and drops some. Among 170,000 or so clones listed, about four fifths were seen once. Findings of the study overall: Some highly shared sequence variants likely arose as a pipeline artifact.

The sequence was collected from a woman between 50 and 59 years old in good health and CMV-seropositive. Material: PBMCs. The chain uses TRBV7-2 and TRBJ1-1; 11 bases match TRBD1. This chain's CDR3 is CASSVGDRGVTEAFF. The CDR3 DNA sequence: TGTGCCAGCAGCGTAGGGGACAGGGGGGTCACTGAAGCTTTCTTT.